This is a list of T cell receptor beta chains from one sample in a study of blood T cell repertoires in COVID-19. TCRdb keeps only in-frame clones here, not all; method: immunoSEQ multiplex PCR. Of about 68,000 clones in the sample, 90% to 95% are singletons; the top ten hold more than 5.5%. The specimen was peripheral blood. The source is a man aged 35-49 years with COVID-19, enrolled during active disease. Each CDR3 is given with its conserved first and last residue. D genes are given only for firm matches. Part of the rows lack a size; the others show once, few, many or a class for expanded clones.

d_gene: NA
v_gene: TRBV15
len: 16
abundance: NA
j_gene: TRBJ1-4
CDR3nt: TGTGCCACCAGCAGAGAAATACAGGGTAGAGCGGAAAAACTGTTTTTT
CDR3aa: CATSREIQGRAEKLFF

d_gene: TRBD1
v_gene: TRBV4-1
len: 16
abundance: NA
j_gene: TRBJ2-7
CDR3nt: TGCGCCAGCAGCCAGACCCTAGGTACAGGGGGCCGAGAGCAGTACTTC
CDR3aa: CASSQTLGTGGREQYF

d_gene: NA
v_gene: TRBV30
len: 14
abundance: once
j_gene: TRBJ1-1
CDR3nt: TGTGCCTGGTCCCGTACAGGGCTGAACACTGAAGCTTTCTTT
CDR3aa: CAWSRTGLNTEAFF

d_gene: TRBD2
v_gene: TRBV27
len: 15
abundance: NA
j_gene: TRBJ2-1
CDR3nt: TGTGCCAGCAGTTCCAAGCGGGGGGGCGGGAATGAGCAGTTCTTC
CDR3aa: CASSSKRGGGNEQFF

d_gene: NA
v_gene: TRBV18
len: 14
abundance: NA
j_gene: TRBJ1-2
CDR3nt: TGTGCCAGCTCACCACCGACAATCCCGGATGGCTACACCTTC
CDR3aa: CASSPPTIPDGYTF

d_gene: TRBD1
v_gene: TRBV5-1
len: 16
abundance: once
j_gene: TRBJ1-1
CDR3nt: TGCGCCAGCAGCAACTTACAGGGGAACGGGAACACTGAAGCTTTCTTT
CDR3aa: CASSNLQGNGNTEAFF

d_gene: NA
v_gene: TRBV3-1/TRBV3-2
len: 15
abundance: NA
j_gene: TRBJ1-1
CDR3nt: TGTGCCAGCAGCCTTCAGTCCTCTTCGAACACTGAAGCTTTCTTT
CDR3aa: CASSLQSSSNTEAFF

d_gene: TRBD1
v_gene: TRBV7-9
len: 14
abundance: NA
j_gene: TRBJ1-4
CDR3nt: TGTGCCAGCGATGGGACAGGGCTTAATGAAAAACTGTTTTTT
CDR3aa: CASDGTGLNEKLFF

d_gene: TRBD2
v_gene: TRBV28
len: 17
abundance: NA
j_gene: TRBJ2-3
CDR3nt: TGTGCCAGCAGTGACCGCGCGGGGGGGCTTTTTGTAGATACGCAGTATTTT
CDR3aa: CASSDRAGGLFVDTQYF

d_gene: NA
v_gene: TRBV18
len: 13
abundance: NA
j_gene: TRBJ1-2
CDR3nt: TGTGCCAGCTCACCGGAAGGACAGCATGGCTACACCTTC
CDR3aa: CASSPEGQHGYTF

d_gene: NA
v_gene: TRBV5-1
len: 19
abundance: NA
j_gene: TRBJ2-3
CDR3nt: TGCGCCAGCAGCCCCACCTCCCAGTTCCCCCACATTGACACAGATACGCAGTATTTT
CDR3aa: CASSPTSQFPHIDTDTQYF

d_gene: TRBD2
v_gene: TRBV7-6
len: 16
abundance: NA
j_gene: TRBJ2-3
CDR3nt: TGTGCCAGCAGCTTCACTAGCGGGGGGGCCGGAGATACGCAGTATTTT
CDR3aa: CASSFTSGGAGDTQYF

d_gene: TRBD2
v_gene: TRBV2
len: 15
abundance: NA
j_gene: TRBJ2-7
CDR3nt: TGTGCCAGCGGGGACGGGGGACTAAGTAACTACGAGCAGTACTTC
CDR3aa: CASGDGGLSNYEQYF

d_gene: NA
v_gene: TRBV3-1/TRBV3-2
len: 14
abundance: NA
j_gene: TRBJ1-4
CDR3nt: TGTGCCAGCAGCCAGCCCGACAACTCTGAAAAACTGTTTTTT
CDR3aa: CASSQPDNSEKLFF

d_gene: NA
v_gene: TRBV6-6
len: 15
abundance: NA
j_gene: TRBJ1-5
CDR3nt: TGTGCCAGCAGCCCCGGGGGGGGACGGGGGCAGCCCCAGCATTTT
CDR3aa: CASSPGGGRGQPQHF

d_gene: NA
v_gene: TRBV2
len: 14
abundance: NA
j_gene: TRBJ1-5
CDR3nt: TGTGCCAGCACTCCCGAGGCTGCCAATCAGCCCCAGCATTTT
CDR3aa: CASTPEAANQPQHF

d_gene: NA
v_gene: TRBV29-1
len: 13
abundance: NA
j_gene: TRBJ1-5
CDR3nt: TGCAGCGTTACCCGGGGGGTAGGGCAGCCCCAGCATTTT
CDR3aa: CSVTRGVGQPQHF

d_gene: TRBD1
v_gene: TRBV6-6
len: 15
abundance: NA
j_gene: TRBJ2-7
CDR3nt: TGTGCCAGCAGTTCCGGGACAGGGAGATCCTACGAGCAGTACTTC
CDR3aa: CASSSGTGRSYEQYF

d_gene: NA
v_gene: TRBV5-1
len: 12
abundance: NA
j_gene: TRBJ2-6
CDR3nt: TGCGCCAGCTCTTTCGGGGCCAACGTCCTGACTTTC
CDR3aa: CASSFGANVLTF

d_gene: TRBD2
v_gene: TRBV18
len: 17
abundance: NA
j_gene: TRBJ2-5
CDR3nt: TGTGCCAGCTCACCACGGGCTAGCGGGGGGAATCAAGAGACCCAGTACTTC
CDR3aa: CASSPRASGGNQETQYF

d_gene: TRBD2
v_gene: TRBV28
len: 15
abundance: NA
j_gene: TRBJ2-1
CDR3nt: TGTGCCAGCAGTTTAGGCGGGGGAACTGGCAATGAGCAGTTCTTC
CDR3aa: CASSLGGGTGNEQFF

d_gene: TRBD1
v_gene: TRBV4-2
len: 16
abundance: NA
j_gene: TRBJ1-2
CDR3nt: TGTGCCAGCAGCCAATTCGGACAGGGGCCAGACTATGGCTACACCTTC
CDR3aa: CASSQFGQGPDYGYTF

d_gene: NA
v_gene: TRBV9
len: 16
abundance: NA
j_gene: TRBJ1-6
CDR3nt: TGTGCCAGCAGCGTAGACCGGAGCTCCTATAATTCACCCCTCCACTTT
CDR3aa: CASSVDRSSYNSPLHF

d_gene: TRBD1
v_gene: TRBV10-2
len: 13
abundance: once
j_gene: TRBJ1-1
CDR3nt: TGCGCCAGCACCCTACAGGGGAGGACTGAAGCTTTCTTT
CDR3aa: CASTLQGRTEAFF

d_gene: NA
v_gene: TRBV2
len: 12
abundance: NA
j_gene: TRBJ1-2
CDR3nt: TGTGCCAGCAGTGGTCAAAACTATGGCTACACCTTC
CDR3aa: CASSGQNYGYTF

d_gene: NA
v_gene: TRBV3-1/TRBV3-2
len: 13
abundance: NA
j_gene: TRBJ1-4
CDR3nt: TGTGCCAGCAGCCAAGGGAGGGTGGTAAAACTGTTTTTT
CDR3aa: CASSQGRVVKLFF

d_gene: NA
v_gene: TRBV12-3/TRBV12-4
len: 12
abundance: NA
j_gene: TRBJ1-1
CDR3nt: TGTGCCAGCAGTTTCCCGGGTACTGAAGCTTTCTTT
CDR3aa: CASSFPGTEAFF

d_gene: NA
v_gene: TRBV5-1
len: 11
abundance: NA
j_gene: TRBJ2-7
CDR3nt: TGCGCCAGCAGCTCATCCTACGAGCAGTACTTC
CDR3aa: CASSSSYEQYF

d_gene: NA
v_gene: TRBV11-2
len: 15
abundance: NA
j_gene: TRBJ2-1
CDR3nt: TGTGCCAGCAGCCCGGGCGGGCACCTAGTTAATGAGCAGTTCTTC
CDR3aa: CASSPGGHLVNEQFF

d_gene: NA
v_gene: TRBV5-1
len: 14
abundance: NA
j_gene: TRBJ1-1
CDR3nt: TGCGCCAGCAGCTTTATGGGGGGGCACACTGAAGCTTTCTTT
CDR3aa: CASSFMGGHTEAFF

d_gene: TRBD2
v_gene: TRBV2
len: 15
abundance: once
j_gene: TRBJ2-3
CDR3nt: TGTGCCAGAAAAACCGGGACTAGCGGGGTAGATACGCAGTATTTT
CDR3aa: CARKTGTSGVDTQYF

d_gene: TRBD1
v_gene: TRBV10-3
len: 16
abundance: NA
j_gene: TRBJ2-5
CDR3nt: TGTGCCATCAGTGAGTCGACGGGACAGGGACAAGAGACCCAGTACTTC
CDR3aa: CAISESTGQGQETQYF

d_gene: TRBD1
v_gene: TRBV18
len: 15
abundance: NA
j_gene: TRBJ2-1
CDR3nt: TGTGCCAGCTCACCTAGACAGGGAGCCTACAATGAGCAGTTCTTC
CDR3aa: CASSPRQGAYNEQFF

d_gene: TRBD1
v_gene: TRBV2
len: 15
abundance: NA
j_gene: TRBJ2-3
CDR3nt: TGTGCCAGCAGAGGAAGGACAGGGAGCACAGATACGCAGTATTTT
CDR3aa: CASRGRTGSTDTQYF

d_gene: NA
v_gene: TRBV3-1/TRBV3-2
len: 14
abundance: few
j_gene: TRBJ1-4
CDR3nt: TGTGCCAGCAGCCAACAGGGAACTAATGAAAAACTGTTTTTT
CDR3aa: CASSQQGTNEKLFF

d_gene: NA
v_gene: TRBV5-1
len: 18
abundance: NA
j_gene: TRBJ1-1
CDR3nt: TGCGCCAGCAGCTCCTACCCGGACAGAACCGTAGTCGGCTATGAAGCTTTCTTT
CDR3aa: CASSSYPDRTVVGYEAFF

d_gene: NA
v_gene: TRBV5-1
len: 15
abundance: NA
j_gene: TRBJ1-4
CDR3nt: TGCGCCAGCAGCCTGCCGGACAGCGCTAATGAAAAACTGTTTTTT
CDR3aa: CASSLPDSANEKLFF

d_gene: TRBD1
v_gene: TRBV18
len: 15
abundance: NA
j_gene: TRBJ2-7
CDR3nt: TGTGCCAGCTCGCCCGGACAGGGATTAGCCTACGAGCAGTACTTC
CDR3aa: CASSPGQGLAYEQYF

d_gene: TRBD2
v_gene: TRBV2
len: 18
abundance: NA
j_gene: TRBJ2-3
CDR3nt: TGTGCCAGCAGCCGACGGATAGCGGGGGGGATTAGCACAGATACGCAGTATTTT
CDR3aa: CASSRRIAGGISTDTQYF

d_gene: NA
v_gene: TRBV2
len: 10
abundance: NA
j_gene: TRBJ2-1
CDR3nt: TGTGCCAGCAGTGAAACTCAGCAGTTCTTC
CDR3aa: CASSETQQFF

d_gene: TRBD1
v_gene: TRBV6-5
len: 15
abundance: NA
j_gene: TRBJ2-5
CDR3nt: TGTGCCAGCAAGAGGACAGGTGCCCTACATGAGACCCAGTACTTC
CDR3aa: CASKRTGALHETQYF

d_gene: NA
v_gene: TRBV9
len: 14
abundance: once
j_gene: TRBJ2-3
CDR3nt: TGTGCCAGCAGCGTAGTTAGCGCCAGGGATACGCAGTATTTT
CDR3aa: CASSVVSARDTQYF

d_gene: TRBD2
v_gene: TRBV10-2
len: 16
abundance: NA
j_gene: TRBJ2-1
CDR3nt: TGCGCCAGCAGTGGATCCCTTGCGGGGGTATACAATGAGCAGTTCTTC
CDR3aa: CASSGSLAGVYNEQFF

d_gene: TRBD1
v_gene: TRBV28
len: 15
abundance: NA
j_gene: TRBJ1-5
CDR3nt: TGTGCCAGCAGAAAACGACAGGGGGCCTATCAGCCCCAGCATTTT
CDR3aa: CASRKRQGAYQPQHF

d_gene: NA
v_gene: TRBV6-6
len: 15
abundance: NA
j_gene: TRBJ1-5
CDR3nt: TGTGCCAGCAGTTCAACATTCGGGAGCAATCAGCCCCAGCATTTT
CDR3aa: CASSSTFGSNQPQHF

d_gene: NA
v_gene: TRBV19
len: 15
abundance: NA
j_gene: TRBJ2-1
CDR3nt: TGTGCCAGTACCCCTTCCTGGGCAGCCTACAATGAGCAGTTCTTC
CDR3aa: CASTPSWAAYNEQFF

d_gene: NA
v_gene: TRBV5-1
len: 12
abundance: NA
j_gene: TRBJ2-7
CDR3nt: TGCGCCAGCAGCGCGACAGGTTCGGCGGGGTACTTC
CDR3aa: CASSATGSAGYF

d_gene: NA
v_gene: TRBV5-6
len: 14
abundance: NA
j_gene: TRBJ1-4
CDR3nt: TGTGCCAGCAGCTTGCAGGGTCGAAATGAAAAACTGTTTTTT
CDR3aa: CASSLQGRNEKLFF

d_gene: NA
v_gene: TRBV15
len: 14
abundance: once
j_gene: TRBJ2-7
CDR3nt: TGTGCCACCAGCAGAGGCGGGACCTCCTACGAGCAGTACTTC
CDR3aa: CATSRGGTSYEQYF

d_gene: NA
v_gene: TRBV28
len: 14
abundance: NA
j_gene: TRBJ1-4
CDR3nt: TGTGCCAGCAGTTTAACGCCCCGGGGGGAAAAACTGTTTTTT
CDR3aa: CASSLTPRGEKLFF

d_gene: TRBD1
v_gene: TRBV2
len: 15
abundance: once
j_gene: TRBJ1-6
CDR3nt: TGTGCCAGCAGTGACAGGGGGCATAACCAAGCACCCCTCCACTTT
CDR3aa: CASSDRGHNQAPLHF

d_gene: NA
v_gene: TRBV4-1
len: 15
abundance: NA
j_gene: TRBJ2-3
CDR3nt: TGCGCCAGCAGCCAAGACTACTCTAGCACAGATACGCAGTATTTT
CDR3aa: CASSQDYSSTDTQYF

d_gene: NA
v_gene: TRBV29-1
len: 12
abundance: NA
j_gene: TRBJ1-1
CDR3nt: TGCAGCGTTGAAGACCCCGGGGTTGCAGCTTTCTTT
CDR3aa: CSVEDPGVAAFF

d_gene: NA
v_gene: TRBV18
len: 15
abundance: NA
j_gene: TRBJ1-6
CDR3nt: TGTGCCAGCTCACCAGAGGCGGGGGAGTTTTCACCCCTCCACTTT
CDR3aa: CASSPEAGEFSPLHF

d_gene: TRBD2
v_gene: TRBV6-1
len: 19
abundance: NA
j_gene: TRBJ2-3
CDR3nt: TGTGCCAGCAGTGAGGCCCTAGCGGGGGGTCTAACTAGCACAGATACGCAGTATTTT
CDR3aa: CASSEALAGGLTSTDTQYF